This TCR beta chain was obtained from a study of CD8 T cells in Susac syndrome. With random hexamers, roughly 0.45 to 1 ug RNA was reverse transcribed. The authors amplified TCR beta CDR3 across 54 Vbeta and 13 Jbeta using immunoSEQ multiplex PCR. TCRdb redid the calling of the immunoSEQ multiplex PCR reads with MiXCR, one entry per CDR3 protein. The sample holds fewer than 250,000 distinct CDR3 sequences, around 93% seen once. V lost 2 bases and J lost 9, with 13 bases in between. Germline-derived CDR1 and CDR2 are SGHDN and FVKESK. The CDR3 has 13 amino acids. CD8+ and CD4+ blood T cells underwent TCR beta sequencing. The authors negatively isolated CD8+ and CD4+ T cells and FACS-enriched TEMRA cells.

The TCR originated in a human donor in good health. Sequenced input: CD4+ T cells from PBMCs. The rearrangement uses TRBV14 and TRBJ1-2, with unresolved D. The CDR3 reads CASSQSAVQRYTF. CDR3 bases: TGTGCCAGCAGCCAATCTGCTGTCCAACGCTACACCTTC.